A single sample is the source of the 32 T cell receptor beta chains below, sequenced in a study of tumor-infiltrating lymphocytes in oesophageal squamous cell carcinoma. TCRdb independently ran MiXCR on the PCR reads; one entry per CDR3 protein. The table records approximately 20,000 distinct CDR3 sequences, around 39% of them present only once. Input material: esophageal tumor tissue. Receptors were obtained from a male donor with esophageal squamous cell carcinoma.

As regards this clonotype: This CDR3 is missing its conserved last phenylalanine or tryptophan, likely due to a read error. The DNA is omitted, as the CDR3 cannot be located on it reliably, and the CDR3 follows TCRdb's listing. CDR3 residues: CASTTETARGYTFGS. V gene TRBV12-3 or TRBV12-4 combines with J gene TRBJ2-1; the table's D call, TRBD1, has no DNA check behind it. The CDR3 spans 15 residues, counting both ends.

The chain recombines TRBV7-6 with TRBJ1-2, with D possibly TRBD1 on 6 matching bases. CDR1 SGHVS and CDR2 FNYEAQ come from the germline V gene. Trimming left V 2 bases short and J 1 base short, with 11 bases between. The CDR3 has 15 residues. The CDR3 DNA reads TGTGCCAGCAGCTTATCGGGGGGCCTTAACTATGGCTACACCTTC. Its translation is CASSLSGGLNYGYTF.

This clonotype was counted many times. The chain recombines TRBV6-1 with TRBJ1-1; possibly TRBD1 for D (6 bases). Germline V CDR1 and CDR2: MNHNS, SASEGT. Trimming removed 5 bases at V and 1 base at J, with 14 bases between. The CDR3 runs to 15 residues. The CDR3 DNA sequence: TGTGCCAGCAGTTCTTCCGACAGGAGGAACACTGAAGCTTTCTTT. Protein sequence: CASSSSDRRNTEAFF.

The genes are TRBV7-2 and TRBJ2-5; D gene ambiguous. Germline V lookup: CDR1 SGHTA, CDR2 FQGNSA. The CDR3 has 14 amino acids. V was clipped by 1 base and J by 11 bases, with 17 bases between them. CDR3 DNA sequence: TGTGCCAGCAGCTTAGGGGCACTCACGGTACAGCAGTACTTC. Protein sequence: CASSLGALTVQQYF. Filled out from reference TRBV7-2 and TRBJ2-5, the complete variable domain reads GAGVSQSPSNKVTEKGKDVELRCDPISGHTALYWYRQSLGQGLEFLIYFQGNSAPDKSGLPSDRFSAERTGGSVSTLTIQRTQQEDSAVYLCASSLGALTVQQYFGPGTRLLVL.

This rearrangement joins TRBV6-1 to TRBJ2-2, with D maybe TRBD2 (6 bases). Germline assignment: CDR1 MNHNS and CDR2 SASEGT. The length of the CDR3 is 16 residues. V was clipped by 5 bases and J by 3 bases, with 16 bases between them. CDR3 in amino acids: CASSTGGDEHTGELFF. The CDR3 nucleotides read TGTGCCAGCAGTACCGGAGGGGACGAGCACACCGGGGAGCTGTTTTTT.

V gene TRBV11-2 combines with J gene TRBJ2-4; TRBD1 matches at 9 bases. The V and J ends lost 6 bases and 0 bases, in that order; junction bases with no gene match: 12. Per the germline V gene, CDR1 is SGHAT and CDR2 is FQNNGV. The CDR3 spans 18 residues. DNA for the CDR3: TGTGCCAGCAGACCCAGACAGGGGGACGGGAGAGCCAAAAACATTCAGTACTTC. It specifies CASRPRQGDGRAKNIQYF.

This chain links TRBV7-7 with TRBJ2-5, with TRBD2 matching over 9 bases. Germline CDR1 reads SSHAT; CDR2 reads FNYEAQ (reference sequence). The V segment lost 4 bases and the J segment 1 base; nucleotides outside the gene matches: 4. The CDR3 spans 15 residues. DNA for the CDR3: TGTGCCAGCAGCTACTTAGCGGGAGCCCAAGAGACCCAGTACTTC. It is translated as CASSYLAGAQETQYF.

The table lists this clonotype with a count of one. This chain uses TRBV7-6 with TRBJ2-5, with 9 bases matching TRBD1. The DNA matches TRBJ2-3 better at its end, which makes the J call doubtful. The CDR3 covers 17 residues. Germline CDR1 and CDR2: SGHVS and FNYEAQ. CDR3 residues: CASSLAGTGSPGDTQYF. The DNA of the CDR3 is TGTGCCAGCAGCTTAGCCGGGACAGGGTCCCCCGGGGATACGCAGTATTTT.

This clonotype was seen only a few times. Possible read error: a much larger clone is one base away. This chain connects TRBV28 to TRBJ2-1; D may be TRBD2 (5 bases). The J call may be wrong; the DNA end is better matched by TRBJ2-7. The CDR3 covers 15 residues. Germline CDR1 reads MDHEN; CDR2 reads SYDVKM. The CDR3 nucleotides are TGTGCCAGCAGTTTCTTGAGGCAGCGGAAAAATGAGCAGTACTTC. Its translation is CASSFLRQRKNEQYF.

Sample share makes this clonotype medium-sized. This chain connects TRBV5-6 to TRBJ2-1; D is undetermined. The CDR3 length is 13 residues. The V and J ends lost 1 base and 4 bases respectively, with 6 bases between them. CDR1 SGHDT and CDR2 YYEEEE come from the germline V gene. The CDR3 loop reads CASSLWKYNEQFF. The CDR3 DNA sequence: TGTGCCAGCAGCTTGTGGAAGTACAATGAGCAGTTCTTC.

This clonotype was counted only a few times. The chain links TRBV7-2 to TRBJ2-3, with D maybe TRBD2 (5 bases). The CDR3 covers 12 residues. V dropped 3 bases and J dropped 14 bases, with 15 bases sitting between them. Germline lookup yields CDR1 SGHTA and CDR2 FQGNSA. The CDR3 region has the DNA TGTGCCAGCAGCTTCTACACCGGGGAGCTGTATTTT. Its protein is CASSFYTGELYF.

This chain joins TRBV7-2 and TRBJ2-4; weak D call: TRBD1 (6 bases). The DNA end is a closer match to TRBJ2-7, so the J assignment may be wrong. Germline CDR1 is SGHTA and CDR2 is FQGNSA. CDR3 size: 14 residues. Written as DNA, the CDR3 is TGTGCCAGCAGCTCTCACAGGGCGTCCTACGAGCAGTACTTC. It encodes CASSSHRASYEQYF.

This clonotype occurred many times. A read error may be the cause here, since a much bigger clone is one base away. The chain has TRBV11-2 and TRBJ2-1; possible D gene TRBD1, 6 bases. The CDR3 is made up of 14 amino acids. Trimming cost V 2 bases and J 10 bases, with 15 bases left between them. Germline V gene data show CDR1 as SGHAT and CDR2 as FQNNGV. Here the CDR3 DNA reads TGTGCCAGCAGCTTACTGACAGGTTCTTACGAGCAGTTCTTC. Its translation is CASSLLTGSYEQFF.

The chain is built from TRBV7-2 and TRBJ2-7, with TRBD1 identical over 9 bases. The J call may not be correct, given that the DNA end is closer to TRBJ2-1. There are 18 residues in the CDR3. Germline assignment: CDR1 SGHTA and CDR2 FQGNSA. CDR3 sequence: CASSSRLPGTGTYNEQFF. As DNA, the CDR3 is TGTGCCAGCAGCTCACGACTCCCCGGGACAGGGACATACAATGAGCAGTTCTTC.

This clonotype was observed a few times. J is TRBJ2-1 and V is TRBV7-9; TRBD2 aligns across 9 bases. CDR3 length equals 16 residues. The germline gives CDR1 SEHNR, CDR2 FQNEAQ (reference sequence). Trimming removed 1 base from V and 4 bases from J; junction bases left unmatched: 5. CDR3 nucleotide sequence: TGTGCCAGCAGCTTAGGGGCGGGGGGGCCATACAATGAGCAGTTCTTC. This translates into CASSLGAGGPYNEQFF.

This clonotype was counted only a few times. The chain carries TRBV19 and TRBJ2-3, with 10 positions matching TRBD2. The closer fit of TRBJ2-1 to the DNA end suggests the J call may be wrong. Germline lookup yields CDR1 LNHDA and CDR2 SQIVND (reference sequence). The CDR3 has 17 residues. CDR3 in amino acids: CASSIRASGSSYNEQFF. The CDR3 DNA follows: TGTGCCAGTAGTATAAGGGCTAGCGGGAGCTCCTACAATGAGCAGTTCTTC.

This clonotype turned up a few times. The chain joins TRBV7-6 to TRBJ2-5, with a tentative D call TRBD2 (6 bases). Trimming stripped 0 bases from V and 5 bases from J, with 10 bases between. The CDR3 covers 14 residues. Germline V lookup: CDR1 SGHVS, CDR2 FNYEAQ. CDR3 sequence (DNA): TGTGCCAGCAGCTTAGCTGGGGCGGGGGAGACCCAGTACTTC. Translated, it gives CASSLAGAGETQYF.

Details on this clonotype: A much more abundant neighbour one base away suggests this may be a read error. The rearrangement joins TRBV12-3 or TRBV12-4 to TRBJ2-1; 8 nucleotides match TRBD1. The DNA matches TRBJ2-7 better at its end, which makes the J call doubtful. This CDR3 region has 14 residues. The CDR3, as DNA: TGTGCCAGCAGTAGGACAGGGCCGGTGAGCGAGCAGTACTTC. It specifies CASSRTGPVSEQYF.

V is TRBV7-9 and J is TRBJ2-4, with 12 bases aligning to TRBD2. Trimming removed 5 bases from V and 0 bases from J; junction bases left unmatched: 8. From germline, CDR1 is SEHNR and CDR2 FQNEAQ (reference sequence). This CDR3 has 18 residues. CDR3 bases: TGTGCCAGCAGCCCTCTAGCGGGGGGGCGGGGAGCCAAAAACATTCAGTACTTC. It is translated as CASSPLAGGRGAKNIQYF.

This chain joins TRBV6-5 and TRBJ2-1; D is unresolved. The CDR3 spans 14 residues. V gave up 0 bases and J gave up 7 bases, with 10 bases separating them. Germline lookup yields CDR1 MNHEY and CDR2 SVGAGI. The CDR3 DNA is TGTGCCAGCAGTTACTCGACCGTCGGAAATGAGCAGTTCTTC. Translating gives CASSYSTVGNEQFF.

The chain links TRBV6-2 or TRBV6-3 to TRBJ2-4, with a tentative D call TRBD2 (5 bases). Judging by the DNA end, TRBJ2-1 fits better; the J call may be wrong. This CDR3 is built from 13 residues. From germline, CDR1 is MNHEY and CDR2 SVGEGT. Written as DNA, the CDR3 is TGTGCCAGCAGTTATGGGGAGTTGAATGAGCAGTTCTTC. It encodes CASSYGELNEQFF.

This clonotype appeared many times. A read error may explain this, as a much larger clone is one base away. The chain is built from TRBV7-9 and TRBJ2-7; 11 bases line up with TRBD2. This CDR3 region has 16 residues. Germline V gene data show CDR1 as SEHNR and CDR2 as FQNEAQ (reference sequence). V dropped 8 bases and J dropped 7; count of bases not matched to a gene: 16. DNA for the CDR3: TGTGCCAGCGCCCCGGATAGCGGGGGGGGAAACAATGAGCAGTACTTC. This encodes CASAPDSGGGNNEQYF.

The chain uses TRBV7-9 and TRBJ2-3, with TRBD2 matching 11 bases. CDR1 and CDR2 from the germline V gene are SEHNR and FQNEAQ (reference sequence). The junction had 7 bases not matched to a gene; V was cut back by 3 bases and J by 5 bases. The CDR3 runs to 16 residues. This chain's CDR3 is CASSFSGRASGDTQYF. CDR3 sequence (DNA): TGTGCCAGCAGCTTTAGCGGGAGGGCCTCGGGAGATACGCAGTATTTT.

This clonotype was counted ten times or more. V is TRBV12-5 and J is TRBJ2-7; TRBD1 is a possible D gene (5 bases). V gave up 8 bases and J gave up 5 bases, with 16 bases separating them. Germline CDR1 is LGHNT and CDR2 is FRNRAP. This CDR3 has 13 residues. CDR3 DNA: TGTGCTAGTCCGCAGGGTTTTCACGACGAGCAGTACTTC. Translation gives CASPQGFHDEQYF.

Points on this clonotype: It may be a read error: a sequence one base away is much more abundant. The DNA for the CDR3 is TGTGCCAGCAGTACAGTTCACGAGCAGTTCTTC. Protein: CASSTVHEQFF. The chain recombines TRBV6-1 with TRBJ2-1; D is unclear. CDR1 and CDR2 (germline): MNHNS, SASEGT. V was clipped by 5 bases and J by 10 bases, with 9 bases between them. The CDR3 runs 11 residues.

This clonotype was counted only a few times. The rearrangement links TRBV12-3 or TRBV12-4 to TRBJ2-2, with 7 bases identical to TRBD1. The CDR3 length is 15 residues. The V gene end was trimmed by 7 bases and the J gene end by 2 bases; junction bases not matched to a gene: 7. CDR3 amino acids: CASKDRVLNTGELFF. The CDR3 coding sequence is TGTGCCAGCAAAGACAGGGTTCTCAACACCGGGGAGCTGTTTTTT.

This clonotype has a count of ten or more. The rearrangement links TRBV5-1 to TRBJ1-1, with unresolved D. This CDR3 comprises 13 residues. V gave up 0 bases and J gave up 3 bases, with 6 bases separating them. Germline V CDR1 and CDR2: SGHRS, YFSETQ. The CDR3 DNA is TGCGCCAGCAGCTTGGCTACCTACACTGAAGCTTTCTTT. Protein product: CASSLATYTEAFF.

This clonotype was seen a handful of times. This chain uses TRBV18 with TRBJ1-2; D is possibly TRBD1 (5 bases). CDR1 is KGHSH, CDR2 LQKENI, per germline. The CDR3 loop spans 15 amino acids. The V and J ends lost 0 bases and 0 bases respectively, with 8 bases between them. CDR3 protein: CASSPPDRANYGYTF. The CDR3 nucleotides are TGTGCCAGCTCACCACCAGACAGAGCTAACTATGGCTACACCTTC.

Many counts were recorded for this clonotype. V is TRBV4-1 and J is TRBJ2-7; D gene unclear. The DNA end is more similar to TRBJ2-5, so the J call may be wrong. Germline CDR1 and CDR2: MGHRA and YSYEKL. This CDR3 has 15 residues. CDR3 in amino acids: CASSQDSPGHGTQYF. In nucleotides, the CDR3 is TGCGCCAGCAGCCAAGATAGCCCAGGCCATGGGACCCAGTACTTC.

Ten or more counts support this clonotype. The rearrangement joins TRBV24-1 to TRBJ2-2; no firm D call. The germline V gene encodes CDR1 KGHDR and CDR2 SFDVKD. V shed 1 base and J shed 3 bases, with 8 bases lying between them. The CDR3 is 15 residues long. As DNA, the CDR3 is TGTGCCACCAGTGATTTTGCAGTGCACACCGGGGAGCTGTTTTTT. Translating it yields CATSDFAVHTGELFF.

This sequence joins TRBV7-8 and TRBJ1-5; D remains unclear. V dropped 4 bases and J dropped 9 bases, with 19 bases sitting between them. The CDR3 consists of 15 residues. Germline V gene data show CDR1 as SGHVS and CDR2 as FQNEAQ. The CDR3 region is CASSSRELEDRPQHF. The CDR3 DNA is TGTGCCAGCAGCTCAAGAGAGTTGGAGGATCGGCCCCAGCATTTT.

This chain connects TRBV7-6 to TRBJ2-1; a possible D gene is TRBD2 (5 bases). Germline lookup yields CDR1 SGHVS and CDR2 FNYEAQ. The CDR3 runs to 13 residues. V lost 8 bases to trimming and J lost 6 bases, with 14 bases between them. CDR3 nucleotides: TGTGCCAGCCTTTGGCTAGCCGGCAATGAGCAGTTCTTC. It specifies CASLWLAGNEQFF. The full variable domain, its missing parts supplied by reference TRBV7-6 and TRBJ2-1, is GAGVSQSPRYKVTKRGQDVALRCDPISGHVSLYWYRQALGQGPEFLTYFNYEAQQDKSGLPNDRFSAERPEGSISTLTIQRTEQRDSAMYRCASLWLAGNEQFFGPGTRLTVL.